The 12 T cell receptor beta chains below come from one sample, sequenced in a study of T cells in Graves' hyperthyroidism and ophthalmopathy. What was amplified from RNA transcripts were TCR beta CDR3 regions. TCR CDR3 regions were first amplified by RT-PCR with HTBI primers. TCRdb fed the multiplex PCR reads into MiXCR, producing one record per CDR3 protein. The sample shows tens of thousands of distinct CDR3 sequences, around half of them seen only once. Sequenced material: blood. These receptor sequences come from a woman in her twenties or thirties with Graves' ophthalmopathy.

The rearrangement uses TRBV7-2 and TRBJ2-6; tentative D call: TRBD2 (5 bases). Per the germline V gene, CDR1 is SGHTA and CDR2 is FQGNSA. Between the trimmed V and J ends, which lost 1 base and 1 base, there was a span of 17 bases. The length of the CDR3 is 19 residues. CDR3 region: CASSLERARGSSGANVLTF. CDR3 DNA: TGTGCCAGCAGCTTAGAAAGGGCTCGGGGTTCATCTGGGGCCAACGTCCTGACTTTC. Full variable domain (rest looked up from reference TRBV7-2 and TRBJ2-6): GAGVSQSPSNKVTEKGKDVELRCDPISGHTALYWYRQSLGQGLEFLIYFQGNSAPDKSGLPSDRFSAERTGGSVSTLTIQRTQQEDSAVYLCASSLERARGSSGANVLTFGAGSRLTVL.

As DNA, the CDR3 is TGTGCCAGCAGCGCGTCGACAGCGAGCTCACCCCTCCACTTT. Translated: CASSASTASSPLHF. The V gene is TRBV9, the J gene TRBJ1-6; the D gene is possibly TRBD1 (5 bases). Trimming took off 3 bases at V and 10 bases at J, with 14 bases between the two ends. There are 14 residues in the CDR3. Per germline, CDR1 SGDLS and CDR2 YYNGEE.

This clonotype has at least ten counts. This chain links TRBV20-1 with TRBJ2-7; 9 positions agree with TRBD2. Trimming at V came to 3 bases and at J to 1 base, leaving 7 bases not matched to a gene. The CDR3 extends over 15 amino acids. Germline loops: CDR1 DFQATT, CDR2 SNEGSKA (reference sequence). CDR3 nucleotides: TGCAGTGCTAGGGATAGCGGGAGTTTGTCCTACGAGCAGTACTTC. Amino acids: CSARDSGSLSYEQYF.

Many counts were recorded for this clonotype. The V gene is TRBV7-8, the J gene TRBJ1-2; D is perhaps TRBD1 (6 bases). CDR1 and CDR2 (germline): SGHVS, FQNEAQ. The length of the CDR3 is 15 residues. The germline V and J ends were trimmed by 7 bases and 2 bases, with 17 bases remaining between them. CDR3 loop: CASTRSSQGNYGYTF. CDR3 DNA sequence: TGTGCCAGCACCCGGTCATCACAGGGCAACTATGGCTACACCTTC.

The J gene is TRBJ1-2, the V gene TRBV7-3; 8 bases fit TRBD1. Germline CDR1 SGHTA, CDR2 FQGTGA. The CDR3 consists of 15 residues. V gave up 2 bases and J gave up 8 bases; unmatched junction bases: 10. The CDR3 reads CASSLPGGDIGGYTF. DNA for the CDR3: TGTGCCAGCAGCTTACCAGGGGGCGATATTGGAGGCTACACCTTC.

A remark on this clonotype: The germline gene is not matched at one end of the junction; a read error may be the cause. The chain uses TRBV4-1 and TRBJ1-1; 9 bases align to TRBD1. This CDR3 is built from 15 residues. Germline values: CDR1 MGHRA, CDR2 YSYEKL. CDR3 region: CASSQLQGAYAEAYF. The CDR3 nucleotides are TGCGCCAGCAGCCAGCTACAGGGGGCTTACGCTGAAGCCTACTTT.

J is TRBJ2-7 and V is TRBV29-1; 10 bases are shared with TRBD1. The CDR3 runs 12 residues. Germline values: CDR1 SQVTM, CDR2 ANQGSEA. V shed 8 bases, J shed 2 bases, and the junction held 3 bases outside the gene matches. The CDR3 DNA is TGCAGCTTAGGGACAGGGGCCTACGAGCAGTACTTC. This gives the protein CSLGTGAYEQYF.

This clonotype was picked up many times. The chain uses TRBV7-9 and TRBJ2-7; D is possibly TRBD1 or TRBD2 (6 bases each). CDR3 length equals 12 residues. Trimming cost V 8 bases and J 2 bases, with 10 bases left between them. Germline CDR1 and CDR2: SEHNR and FQNEAQ (reference sequence). CDR3 in amino acids: CASGGRAYEQYF. CDR3 coding DNA: TGTGCCAGCGGGGGGCGGGCCTACGAGCAGTACTTC.

In its sample, this clonotype was seen many times. The V and J genes are TRBV7-2 and TRBJ2-7, with 10 bases matching TRBD2. CDR1 and CDR2 (germline): SGHTA, FQGNSA. J lost 2 bases, V lost 1 base, and 2 bases had no gene match. This CDR3 has 15 residues. As DNA, the CDR3 is TGTGCCAGCAGCTTAGTAGCGGGAGGCACCTACGAGCAGTACTTC. Its translation is CASSLVAGGTYEQYF.

This clonotype was observed at least ten times. This chain links TRBV27 with TRBJ1-2, with no clear D. V was cut by 5 bases and J by 4 bases, with 11 bases left in between. CDR3 length equals 13 residues. In germline, CDR1 is MNHEY, CDR2 SMNVEV (reference sequence). The CDR3 DNA reads TGTGCCAGCAGTCAGGACGGACTCTATGGCTACACCTTC. Translated: CASSQDGLYGYTF.

This clonotype was seen only a few times. V and J are TRBV19 and TRBJ1-5, with 9 positions matching TRBD1. The V and J ends lost 3 bases and 2 bases, in that order; junction bases with no gene match: 2. The CDR3 sequence is 15 residues long. The germline V gene has CDR1 LNHDA and CDR2 SQIVND (reference sequence). The DNA for the CDR3 is TGTGCCAGTAGTATCGGGGACAGGGGCAATCAGCCCCAGCATTTT. This codes for CASSIGDRGNQPQHF.

A word on this clonotype: A much larger clonotype is one base distant, so this may be a read error. The CDR3 coding sequence is TGTGCCAGCAGTGGAGCGGGGGCCACTGAAGCTTTCTTT. Translation gives CASSGAGATEAFF. The chain joins TRBV6-1 to TRBJ1-1; possibly TRBD1 for D (6 bases). The CDR3 consists of 13 residues. Germline V gives CDR1 MNHNS, CDR2 SASEGT. V gave up 4 bases and J gave up 4 bases, with 10 bases separating them.